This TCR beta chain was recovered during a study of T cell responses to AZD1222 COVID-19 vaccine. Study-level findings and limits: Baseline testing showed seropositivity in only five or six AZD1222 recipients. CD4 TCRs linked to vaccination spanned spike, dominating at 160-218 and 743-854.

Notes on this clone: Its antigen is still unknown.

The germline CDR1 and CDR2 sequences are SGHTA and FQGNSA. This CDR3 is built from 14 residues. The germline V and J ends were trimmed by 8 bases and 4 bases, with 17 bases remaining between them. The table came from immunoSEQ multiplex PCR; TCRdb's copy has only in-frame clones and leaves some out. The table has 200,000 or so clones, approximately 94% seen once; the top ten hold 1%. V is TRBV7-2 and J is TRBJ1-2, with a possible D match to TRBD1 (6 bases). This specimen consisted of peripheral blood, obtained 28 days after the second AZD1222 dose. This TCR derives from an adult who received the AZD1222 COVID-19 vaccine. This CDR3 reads CASPFGGQSYGYTF. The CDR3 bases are TGTGCCAGCCCCTTTGGAGGACAGAGCTATGGCTACACCTTC.